This is a list of T cell receptor beta chains from one sample in a study of TIL therapy for anti-PD-1-resistant metastatic lung cancer. The repertoire was sequenced with immunoSEQ multiplex PCR; TCRdb's copy has only in-frame clones and lacks some. This table has about 53,000 clones, about 73% appearing once. Sequencing used blood, obtained at baseline. Receptors were obtained from a person between 30 and 79 years old with non-small cell lung cancer. CDR3s leave out the opening cysteine and the closing phenylalanine or tryptophan.

v_call,cdr3_aa
TRBV6-5,ASRRMGQDNQPQH
TRBV12-5,ASGPDRGSHYNQPQH
TRBV7-6,ASSLGKETQY
TRBV29-1,SVTGQGTSWYGYT
TRBV29-1,SVVESGKTEAF
TRBV5-6,ASSLASGYGYT
TRBV7-2,ASSRDVVDTQY
TRBV18,ASSRGVDGELF
TRBV27,ASSLGTSGFWPYNEQF
TRBV5-1,ASSQKTGGDHHEQF
TRBV2,ASRDPSQGSSYEQY
TRBV27,ASSLQQGAWEKLF
TRBV27,ASSLSYGNTIY
TRBV7-2,ASSLVGSGAGELF
TRBV19,ASISWGEAF
TRBV7-8,ASSQDGLGHLRSGNTIY
TRBV9,ASSPSVGGETQY
TRBV5-4,ASSSLLAGARTGELF
TRBV28,ASSLGPPTGVLSYEQY
TRBV19,ASSPDRVNTEAF
TRBV18,ASSRDNGYEQY
TRBV6-5,ASSYSEVNEKLF
TRBV11-2,ASSLGPIYGYT
TRBV5-4,ASSLGTAFGTEAF
TRBV6-5,ASSNPDSMNTEAF
TRBV7-2,ASSWYHSTHSGANVLT
TRBV28,ASSDGQGGDTQY
TRBV19,ASGQPISGNTIY
TRBV4-1,ASSQGVGTSGYEQY
TRBV2,ASSARTSTGNQPQH
TRBV5-4,ASSIGGGGGYGYT
TRBV4-3,ASSQAGGRNEKLF